Presented here are 10 T cell receptor beta chains from one specimen sequenced in a study of T cell repertoires in cytomegalovirus infection. These receptors have no identified antigens. TCRdb analysed the reads with MiXCR anew, one entry per CDR3 protein. This table holds about 900,000 distinct CDR3 sequences, around a third found once. Specimen: cultured CD8+ T cells from PBMCs, collected from culture after CMV antigen stimulation. Every receptor here comes from a human donor in good health (CMV status not recorded). Some clones in this sample may be carry-over from other donors' samples.

The chain employs TRBV6-2 or TRBV6-3 and TRBJ2-7, with TRBD1 as a possible D gene (6 bases). The CDR3 is 14 residues long. Germline assignment: CDR1 MNHEY and CDR2 SVGEGT. CDR3 residues: CANSNRDTSYEQYV. CDR3 nucleotides: TGTGCCAACAGTAACCGGGACACCTCCTACGAGCAGTACGTC.

This clonotype turned up a few times. The chain joins TRBV28 to TRBJ2-7; 12 bases line up with TRBD1. V was pared by 5 bases and J by 3 bases, with 14 bases of the junction left unmatched. The CDR3 extends over 18 amino acids. The germline V gene encodes CDR1 MDHEN and CDR2 SYDVKM. DNA of the CDR3: TGTGCCAGCAGTAAAACCGCGGGACAGGGGGCCTATCTCTACGAGCAGTACGTC. Residues: CASSKTAGQGAYLYEQYV.

The J gene is TRBJ2-7, the V gene TRBV27; TRBD1 matches 7 bases. This CDR3 is 15 amino acids long. The V segment lost 2 bases and the J segment 3 bases; nucleotides outside the gene matches: 7. Germline CDR1 reads MNHEY; CDR2 reads SMNVEV (reference sequence). CDR3 DNA sequence: TGTGCCAGCAGTTTAACCCGGACAGGCTTCTACGAGCAGTACGTC. This encodes CASSLTRTGFYEQYV.

This clonotype showed up just a few times. The CDR3 sequence is CASSLSPSNEQFF. As DNA, the CDR3 is TGTGCCAGCAGTTTATCCCCGAGCAATGAGCAGTTCTTC. V and J are TRBV12-3 or TRBV12-4 and TRBJ2-1; no clear D gene. Trimming removed 2 bases at V and 6 bases at J, with 8 bases between. This CDR3 is 13 amino acids long.

This clonotype has more than one count but fewer than ten. The J gene is TRBJ1-1, the V gene TRBV12-5; D is perhaps TRBD1 (6 bases). The CDR3 has 17 amino acids. V was clipped by 3 bases and J by 0 bases, with 17 bases between them. The germline V gene encodes CDR1 LGHNT and CDR2 FRNRAP. The CDR3 here is CASGFTGGRRVNTEAFF. The CDR3, as DNA: TGTGCTAGTGGTTTCACCGGGGGCAGACGGGTGAACACTGAAGCTTTCTTT.

V is TRBV7-9 and J is TRBJ1-5; 8 nucleotides align to TRBD1. Germline values: CDR1 SEHNR, CDR2 FQNEAQ (reference sequence). This CDR3 comprises 17 residues. After removal of 4 bases from V and 6 bases from J, the junction contained 14 bases not matched to a gene. CDR3 sequence: CASSSDRDGAGSQPQHF. CDR3 nucleotides: TGTGCCAGCAGCTCGGACAGGGATGGGGCTGGGAGTCAGCCCCAGCATTTT.

The rearrangement uses TRBV14 and TRBJ2-1; D is unresolved. Germline values: CDR1 SGHDN, CDR2 FVKESK. This CDR3 region has 13 residues. Trimming took 3 bases from V and 6 from J, leaving 9 bases between them. In DNA, the CDR3 is TGTGCCAGCAGCCATACTGGCGGCAATGAGCAGTTCTTC. It yields the protein CASSHTGGNEQFF.

With respect to this clonotype: A much larger clone lies one base from this, so it may be a read error. The J gene is TRBJ2-5, the V gene TRBV12-3 or TRBV12-4; a weak D match, TRBD1 (6 bases). V was pared by 7 bases and J by 9 bases, with 21 bases between. The CDR3 sequence is 14 residues long. CDR3 residues: CASTFQDSAEAQYF. DNA of the CDR3: TGTGCCAGCACCTTCCAGGACAGTGCGGAGGCCCAGTACTTC.

There are many counts of this clonotype. CDR3: CASSSERGSPLHF. In nucleotides, the CDR3 is TGTGCCAGCAGCTCCGAACGTGGCTCACCCCTCCACTTT. The chain carries TRBV7-6 and TRBJ1-6; D remains unclear. V was pared by 4 bases and J by 10 bases, with 11 bases between. Germline V gene lookup returns CDR1 SGHVS and CDR2 FNYEAQ. This CDR3 spans 13 amino acids. The full variable domain, in which reference TRBV7-6 and TRBJ1-6 provide the parts outside the CDR3, is GAGVSQSPRYKVTKRGQDVALRCDPISGHVSLYWYRQALGQGPEFLTYFNYEAQQDKSGLPNDRFSAERPEGSISTLTIQRTEQRDSAMYRCASSSERGSPLHFGNGTRLTVT.

This clonotype was seen more than once but under ten times. The chain combines TRBV6-5 with TRBJ2-1; the D call may be TRBD1 or TRBD2 (5 bases each). This CDR3 region has 15 residues. The V gene's germline CDR1 is MNHEY and CDR2 SVGAGI. Between the trimmed V and J ends, which lost 0 bases and 7 bases, there was a span of 13 bases. CDR3 region: CASSYSSGPGNEQFF. For the CDR3, the DNA is TGTGCCAGCAGTTACTCCTCGGGACCGGGGAATGAGCAGTTCTTC.